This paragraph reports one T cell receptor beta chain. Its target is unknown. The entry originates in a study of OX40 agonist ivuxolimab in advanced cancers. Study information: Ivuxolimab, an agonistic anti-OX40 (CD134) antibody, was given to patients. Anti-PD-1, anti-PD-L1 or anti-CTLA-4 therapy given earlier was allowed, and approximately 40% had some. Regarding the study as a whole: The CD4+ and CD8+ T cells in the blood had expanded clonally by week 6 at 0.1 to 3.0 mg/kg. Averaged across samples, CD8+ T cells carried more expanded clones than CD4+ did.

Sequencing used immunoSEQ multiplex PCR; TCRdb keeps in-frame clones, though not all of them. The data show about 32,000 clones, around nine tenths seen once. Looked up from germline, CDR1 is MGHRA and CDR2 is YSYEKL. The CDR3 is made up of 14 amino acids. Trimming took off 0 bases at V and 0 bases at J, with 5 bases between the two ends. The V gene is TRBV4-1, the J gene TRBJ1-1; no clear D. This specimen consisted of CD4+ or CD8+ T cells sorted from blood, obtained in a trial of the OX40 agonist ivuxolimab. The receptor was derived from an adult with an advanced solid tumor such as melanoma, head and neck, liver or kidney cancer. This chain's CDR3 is CASSQEGMNTEAFF. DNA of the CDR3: TGCGCCAGCAGCCAAGAAGGGATGAACACTGAAGCTTTCTTT.